The 25 T cell receptor beta chains presented below share a single source sample, sequenced in a study of cytomegalovirus exposure and HLA in healthy donors (dated by TCRdb to the late 2010s). The library was prepared using the immunoSEQ multiplex PCR assay. For the multiplex PCR, a mixture combining 60 forward primers for TCR Vbeta segments and 13 reverse primers for TCR Jbeta segments was used. TCRdb took over this immuneACCESS table, retaining in-frame rearrangements with V and J assigned. Such tables are incomplete; in checked studies, under half of the missing clones stem from an unresolved V gene, and the remainder is unexplained. The sample includes about 89,000 clones, with less than 80% observed a single time. Together, the top ten hold 1.2% to 1.5% of the sample. The sample taken for sequencing was PBMCs. The receptor set was obtained from a male donor in good health and CMV-seronegative.

V and J are TRBV4-3 and TRBJ1-2, with 9 bases fitting TRBD1. Germline values: CDR1 LGHNA, CDR2 YSLEER. Trimming cost V 4 bases and J 8 bases; bases outside gene matches: 14. CDR3 length equals 16 residues. In DNA form, the CDR3 reads TGCGCCAGCAGCCGAAACCGGGACAGGGTTATAAAGGGCTACACCTTC. This translates into CASSRNRDRVIKGYTF.

This rearrangement joins TRBV4-3 to TRBJ2-1, with D tentatively TRBD2 (6 bases). This CDR3 is 17 amino acids long. Trimming cost V 0 bases and J 3 bases, with 15 bases left between them. Germline V CDR1 and CDR2: LGHNA, YSLEER. This CDR3 is CASSQDVSGLIYNEQFF. The CDR3 region has the DNA TGCGCCAGCAGCCAAGATGTGTCGGGACTCATCTACAATGAGCAGTTCTTC.

This sequence joins TRBV4-2 and TRBJ2-1; 7 positions match TRBD2. CDR1 and CDR2 (germline): LGHNA, YNFKEQ. This CDR3 is built from 18 residues. The V gene end was trimmed by 0 bases and the J gene end by 2 bases; junction bases not matched to a gene: 10. This CDR3 is CASSQDVGAGEAYNEQFF. The CDR3 DNA follows: TGTGCCAGCAGCCAAGACGTCGGGGCGGGGGAGGCCTACAATGAGCAGTTCTTC.

On this clone: A far larger clone is off by one base, so a read error is likely. Other DNA sequences from this sample encode an identical CDR3 as well. The rearrangement uses TRBV27 and TRBJ2-7, with 9 bases fitting TRBD2. This CDR3 is 13 amino acids long. Germline loops: CDR1 MNHEY, CDR2 SMNVEV (reference sequence). The DNA of the CDR3 is TGTGCCAGCAGTTCCGGGACTAGCTACGAGCAGTACTTT. This translates into CASSSGTSYEQYF.

This clone is a singleton in its sample. This sequence joins TRBV7-9 and TRBJ2-7; perhaps TRBD1 as D (6 bases). Trimming pared 3 bases from V and 5 bases from J, leaving 14 bases between. CDR3 size: 14 residues. Germline loops: CDR1 SEHNR, CDR2 FQNEAQ (reference sequence). The CDR3 DNA reads as TGTGCCAGCAGCTTTGGGACATTCGGAGACGAGCAGTACTTC. Its protein product is CASSFGTFGDEQYF.

The chain couples TRBV5-1 to TRBJ1-4; TRBD1 matches 9 bases. The germline V gene has CDR1 SGHRS and CDR2 YFSETQ. Losses at the gene ends were 2 bases for V and 2 bases for J; bases not matched to a gene: 7. The CDR3 runs 17 residues. CDR3 sequence reads: CASSLTGGAWTNEKLFF. CDR3 bases: TGCGCCAGCAGCTTAACAGGGGGCGCGTGGACTAATGAAAAACTGTTTTTT.

The rearrangement links TRBV7-2 to TRBJ2-3; the D gene is possibly TRBD2 (5 bases). In germline, CDR1 is SGHTA, CDR2 FQGNSA. Trimming stripped 0 bases from V and 0 bases from J, with 7 bases between. CDR3 length: 15 residues. CDR3 loop: CASSLAGGSTDTQYF. The CDR3 coding sequence is TGTGCCAGCAGCTTAGCCGGAGGTAGCACAGATACGCAGTATTTT.

The chain has TRBV19 and TRBJ2-2; 7 bases match TRBD2. The CDR3 runs to 17 residues. From germline, CDR1 is LNHDA and CDR2 SQIVND (reference sequence). After removal of 0 bases from V and 7 bases from J, the junction contained 11 bases not matched to a gene. The chain's CDR3 is CASSIDHGASGGGELFF. The CDR3 nucleotides read TGTGCCAGTAGTATAGATCATGGAGCTAGCGGTGGCGGGGAGCTGTTTTTT.

The chain is built from TRBV7-2 and TRBJ2-2; D perhaps matches TRBD2 (6 bases). CDR3 length equals 16 residues. V was cut by 2 bases and J by 0 bases, with 10 bases left in between. Germline lookup yields CDR1 SGHTA and CDR2 FQGNSA. In DNA form, the CDR3 reads TGTGCCAGCAGCTTACTGCCGGGGGCGAACACCGGGGAGCTGTTTTTT. This sequence encodes CASSLLPGANTGELFF.

V and J are TRBV6-5 and TRBJ1-4, with D uncertain. This CDR3 is built from 16 residues. Germline CDR1 is MNHEY and CDR2 is SVGAGI. The V end lost 3 bases, the J end lost 0 bases, and 11 bases lay between the germline ends. CDR3 residues: CASSYTPGSTNEKLFF. The CDR3, as DNA: TGTGCCAGCAGTTATACCCCGGGATCAACTAATGAAAAACTGTTTTTT.

This clone was seen only once. This chain uses TRBV5-5 with TRBJ2-7; 7 bases match TRBD1. The CDR3 contains 15 residues. After removal of 3 bases from V and 3 bases from J, the junction contained 9 bases not matched to a gene. Germline CDR1 SGHKS, CDR2 YYEKEE (reference sequence). The CDR3 is CASSSVSGQIYEQYF. CDR3 nucleotides: TGTGCCAGCAGCTCGGTATCGGGACAGATCTACGAGCAGTACTTC. The variable domain in full, completed from reference TRBV5-5 and TRBJ2-7, reads DAGVTQSPTHLIKTRGQQVTLRCSPISGHKSVSWYQQVLGQGPQFIFQYYEKEERGRGNFPDRFSARQFPNYSSELNVNALLLGDSALYLCASSSVSGQIYEQYFGPGTRLTVT.

This chain joins TRBV7-9 and TRBJ2-4; 11 bases map to TRBD1. The CDR3 runs 16 residues. With V trimmed by 5 bases and J by 2 bases, 5 bases remained unmatched. Looked up from germline, CDR1 is SEHNR and CDR2 is FQNEAQ (reference sequence). The CDR3 is CASSPGTGGTKNIQYF. In DNA form, the CDR3 reads TGTGCCAGCAGCCCAGGGACAGGGGGGACCAAAAACATTCAGTACTTC.

The J gene is TRBJ1-1, the V gene TRBV10-1; the D is unclear. The germline CDR1 and CDR2 sequences are WNHNN and SYGVQD (reference sequence). CDR3 size: 15 residues. V was pared by 0 bases and J by 0 bases, with 8 bases between. CDR3 residues: CASSESRGVNTEAFF. Here the CDR3 DNA reads TGCGCCAGCAGTGAGTCTCGGGGTGTGAACACTGAAGCTTTCTTT.

The chain employs TRBV19 and TRBJ1-2, with TRBD1 matching 10 bases. Per germline, CDR1 LNHDA and CDR2 SQIVND (reference sequence). The V segment lost 5 bases and the J segment 8 bases; nucleotides outside the gene matches: 8. The CDR3 spans 14 residues. The CDR3 loop reads CASSPDRGAWGYTF. The DNA of the CDR3 is TGTGCCAGTAGTCCGGACAGGGGGGCTTGGGGCTACACCTTC. The entire variable domain, with the rest obtained from reference TRBV19 and TRBJ1-2, is as follows: DGGITQSPKYLFRKEGQNVTLSCEQNLNHDAMYWYRQDPGQGLRLIYYSQIVNDFQKGDIAEGYSVSREKKESFPLTVTSAQKNPTAFYLCASSPDRGAWGYTFGSGTRLTVV.

The chain employs TRBV6-4 and TRBJ2-1; the match to TRBD1 covers 10 bases. The CDR3 is 14 residues long. Germline V CDR1 and CDR2: MRHNA, SNTAGT. After removal of 5 bases from V and 9 bases from J, the junction contained 7 bases not matched to a gene. This chain's CDR3 is CASSSGTGAGEQFF. The CDR3 nucleotides are TGTGCCAGCAGTTCTGGGACAGGGGCAGGTGAGCAGTTCTTC.

This clone was picked up a small number of times. The rearrangement uses TRBV11-2 and TRBJ2-3, with 9 positions matching TRBD2. This CDR3 has 17 residues. Germline assignment: CDR1 SGHAT and CDR2 FQNNGV. V shed 5 bases, J shed 0 bases, and the junction held 9 bases outside the gene matches. The CDR3, as DNA: TGTGCCAGCAGCCGCCCGTCGCGGGAGGGTAGCACAGATACGCAGTATTTT. It encodes CASSRPSREGSTDTQYF. Drawing the rest from reference TRBV11-2 and TRBJ2-3, the complete variable domain is EAGVAQSPRYKIIEKRQSVAFWCNPISGHATLYWYQQILGQGPKLLIQFQNNGVVDDSQLPKDRFSAERLKGVDSTLKIQPAKLEDSAVYLCASSRPSREGSTDTQYFGPGTRLTVL.

The chain is built from TRBV9 and TRBJ1-6; D unresolved. The V gene lost 7 bases and the J gene lost 0 bases, with 5 bases spanning the gap. Per germline, CDR1 SGDLS and CDR2 YYNGEE. This CDR3 has 13 residues. This CDR3 reads CASLSSYNSPLHF. The CDR3, as DNA: TGTGCCAGCTTGAGCTCCTATAATTCACCCCTCCACTTT.

V and J are TRBV6-5 and TRBJ1-1; D gene unclear. The V gene lost 2 bases and the J gene lost 1 base, with 11 bases spanning the gap. Germline V gene sequence: CDR1 MNHEY, CDR2 SVGAGI. This CDR3 is 15 amino acids long. CDR3 DNA: TGTGCCAGCAGTTACGGTGGCTTACCGAACACTGAAGCTTTCTTT. It translates to CASSYGGLPNTEAFF.

The CDR3 spells CASTRAGGPTDTQYF. The DNA of the CDR3 is TGTGCCAGCACGCGTGCGGGAGGGCCCACAGATACGCAGTATTTT. The rearrangement joins TRBV28 to TRBJ2-3, with 9 bases aligning to TRBD2. The trim removed 7 bases at V and 2 bases at J, leaving 7 bases unmatched. Germline V CDR1 and CDR2: MDHEN, SYDVKM. The CDR3 is made up of 15 amino acids.

This clone was observed a single time. This chain uses TRBV27 with TRBJ1-2; no firm D call. Trimming cost V 3 bases and J 8 bases, with 13 bases left between them. This CDR3 has 13 residues. Germline CDR1 is MNHEY and CDR2 is SMNVEV (reference sequence). CDR3 sequence (DNA): TGTGCCAGCAGTTTCGCAGGCGGGTTCGGCTACACCTTC. Translated, it gives CASSFAGGFGYTF.

The rearrangement joins TRBV6-4 to TRBJ2-2; 11 bases map to TRBD2. The CDR3 length is 15 residues. CDR1 MRHNA and CDR2 SNTAGT come from the germline V gene. Trimming took 6 bases from V and 6 from J; bases not matched to a gene: 6. Here the CDR3 DNA reads TGTGCCAGCAGCGTAGCGGGAGGGCTCGCCGGGGAGCTGTTTTTT. Amino acid sequence: CASSVAGGLAGELFF.

V is TRBV5-4 and J is TRBJ1-6; 9 bases agree with TRBD1. CDR1 is SGHNT and CDR2 is YYREEE in the germline V gene (reference sequence). The J segment lost 10 bases and the V segment lost 4 bases, leaving 6 bases of the junction unmatched. The CDR3 loop spans 14 amino acids. The CDR3 sequence: CASSGTGPQSPLHF. The CDR3 DNA reads as TGTGCCAGCAGCGGGACAGGGCCTCAGTCACCCCTCCACTTT.

The rearrangement links TRBV7-2 to TRBJ1-2; D may be TRBD1 (5 bases). V lost 6 bases, J lost 8 bases, and 16 bases lay in between. The CDR3 totals 13 residues. Germline lookup yields CDR1 SGHTA and CDR2 FQGNSA. The CDR3 is CASSLGFAGGYTF. The DNA of the CDR3 is TGTGCCAGCAGTCTAGGGTTCGCAGGGGGCTACACCTTC.

The rearrangement links TRBV30 to TRBJ2-2, with 7 nucleotides matching TRBD1. Trimming at V came to 2 bases and at J to 6 bases, leaving 6 bases not matched to a gene. This CDR3 contains 14 residues. Germline CDR1 reads GTSNPN; CDR2 reads SVGIG (reference sequence). CDR3 amino acids: CAWSWLTGAGELFF. DNA for the CDR3: TGTGCCTGGAGTTGGCTAACAGGGGCCGGGGAGCTGTTTTTT.

CDR3 sequence reads: CASSQEWDSRREQFF. CDR3 nucleotides: TGCGCCAGCAGCCAAGAGTGGGACAGCCGGCGCGAGCAGTTCTTC. This chain connects TRBV4-3 to TRBJ2-1, with 7 bases fitting TRBD1. Germline V gene sequence: CDR1 LGHNA, CDR2 YSLEER. J was trimmed by 10 bases and V by 0 bases; bases with no gene match: 9. This CDR3 has 15 residues.